A single sample is the source of the 25 T cell receptor beta chains below, sequenced in a study of T cell responses to AZD1222 COVID-19 vaccine. The method was immunoSEQ multiplex PCR; TCRdb's version includes in-frame clones alone and lacks a portion of them. The sample includes 100,000 to 150,000 clones, approximately 93% of them seen just once. The sample in question was peripheral blood, obtained on day 0 of AZD1222 vaccination. The origin of the receptors is an adult in good health.

The rearrangement uses TRBV9 and TRBJ2-7, with 7 bases matching TRBD1. V lost 3 bases and J lost 4; bases outside the gene matches: 7. From germline, CDR1 is SGDLS and CDR2 YYNGEE. CDR3 length: 14 amino acids. CDR3: CASSAGDSEYEQYF. For the CDR3, the DNA is TGTGCCAGCAGCGCCGGGGACAGTGAATACGAGCAGTACTTC. The whole variable domain, filled in from reference TRBV9 and TRBJ2-7, reads DSGVTQTPKHLITATGQRVTLRCSPRSGDLSVYWYQQSLDQGLQFLIQYYNGEERAKGNILERFSAQQFPDLHSELNLSSLELGDSALYFCASSAGDSEYEQYFGPGTRLTVT.

This clone was observed a single time. The rearrangement links TRBV10-3 to TRBJ1-1; possibly TRBD1 for D (5 bases). Germline values: CDR1 ENHRY, CDR2 SYGVKD. Between the trimmed V and J ends, which lost 4 bases and 6 bases, there was a span of 12 bases. The CDR3 totals 13 residues. As DNA, the CDR3 is TGTGCCATCAGTGTGGGGGGGAGAGCTGAAGCTTTCTTT. It yields the protein CAISVGGRAEAFF.

DNA of the CDR3: TGTGCCAGTAGTATCGCCGGGACTAGCGGGGATCCTACCTACAATGAGCAGTTCTTC. It yields the protein CASSIAGTSGDPTYNEQFF. This chain connects TRBV19 to TRBJ2-1, with 13 nucleotides matching TRBD2. The trim removed 3 bases at V and 2 bases at J, leaving 10 bases unmatched. CDR1 is LNHDA and CDR2 is SQIVND in the germline V gene (reference sequence). The CDR3 is 19 amino acids.

The rearrangement uses TRBV20-1 and TRBJ2-5; possible D gene TRBD2, 6 bases. The CDR3 is 14 amino acids. Trimming left V 3 bases short and J 4 bases short, with 15 bases between. CDR1 DFQATT and CDR2 SNEGSKA come from the germline V gene (reference sequence). CDR3 sequence: CSASTTGVPETQYF. The CDR3 DNA sequence: TGCAGTGCTAGTACTACGGGGGTACCAGAGACCCAGTACTTC.

The rearrangement links TRBV5-1 to TRBJ2-1, with 9 bases aligning to TRBD2. The CDR3 has 21 amino acids. With 1 base clipped from V and 2 bases from J, the junction kept 19 bases outside the gene matches. Germline CDR1 and CDR2: SGHRS and YFSETQ. DNA of the CDR3: TGCGCCAGCAGCTTGAAGGGTACAGGGCGTATAGCGGGAGATCCCTACAATGAGCAGTTCTTC. The encoded protein is CASSLKGTGRIAGDPYNEQFF. Variable domain in full (rest from reference TRBV5-1 and TRBJ2-1): KAGVTQTPRYLIKTRGQQVTLSCSPISGHRSVSWYQQTPGQGLQFLFEYFSETQRNKGNFPGRFSGRQFSNSRSEMNVSTLELGDSALYLCASSLKGTGRIAGDPYNEQFFGPGTRLTVL.

The table lists this clone with a count of one. The chain uses TRBV28 and TRBJ1-2, with a tentative D call TRBD1 (6 bases). This CDR3 region has 15 residues. Trimming stripped 2 bases from V and 4 bases from J, with 14 bases between. Germline CDR1 reads MDHEN; CDR2 reads SYDVKM. CDR3 amino acids: CASSLMMGALYGYTF. In DNA, the CDR3 is TGTGCCAGCAGTTTAATGATGGGGGCGCTCTATGGCTACACCTTC.

The chain uses TRBV6-2 or TRBV6-3 and TRBJ1-6; D call uncertain. CDR1 is MNHEY, CDR2 SVGEGT, per germline. Trimming shortened V by 2 bases and J by 0 bases, and 5 bases separated the two germline ends. The CDR3 is 15 amino acids. The DNA for the CDR3 is TGTGCCAGCAGTTACCAGAGCTCCTATAATTCACCCCTCCACTTT. It codes for CASSYQSSYNSPLHF.

This clone has just one count. The V gene is TRBV19, the J gene TRBJ2-3, with D possibly matching TRBD1 (6 bases). Germline assignment: CDR1 LNHDA and CDR2 SQIVND (reference sequence). The CDR3 is 17 amino acids. V was shortened by 3 bases and J by 2 bases, with 18 bases between the two germline ends. In DNA form, the CDR3 reads TGTGCCAGTAGTATTCCGAACAGGGTTTATCTCACAGATACGCAGTATTTT. Its protein product is CASSIPNRVYLTDTQYF. Full variable domain (remainder filled in from reference TRBV19 and TRBJ2-3): DGGITQSPKYLFRKEGQNVTLSCEQNLNHDAMYWYRQDPGQGLRLIYYSQIVNDFQKGDIAEGYSVSREKKESFPLTVTSAQKNPTAFYLCASSIPNRVYLTDTQYFGPGTRLTVL.

The chain is built from TRBV7-2 and TRBJ1-1; TRBD1 matches at 8 bases. Losses at the gene ends were 2 bases for V and 1 base for J; bases not matched to a gene: 6. Germline V gives CDR1 SGHTA, CDR2 FQGNSA. The length of the CDR3 is 16 residues. The CDR3: CASSLTSRGPNTEAFF. DNA for the CDR3: TGTGCCAGCAGCTTAACCTCCAGGGGGCCGAACACTGAAGCTTTCTTT.

CDR3 in DNA: TGTGCCAGCAGCCGAACGGGGGGGCCGAATGAGCAGTTCTTC. This encodes CASSRTGGPNEQFF. The rearrangement links TRBV6-4 to TRBJ2-1; 8 bases fit TRBD2. CDR1 and CDR2 (germline): MRHNA, SNTAGT. This CDR3 has 14 residues. J was trimmed by 7 bases and V by 6 bases; bases with no gene match: 8.

There are a few counts of this clone. This chain links TRBV7-2 with TRBJ1-3, with 8 bases that match TRBD1. The CDR3 consists of 15 residues. J lost 3 bases, V lost 2 bases, and 3 bases had no gene match. The germline V gene has CDR1 SGHTA and CDR2 FQGNSA. The CDR3: CASSLQTGVGNTIYF. The CDR3 DNA follows: TGTGCCAGCAGCTTACAGACAGGGGTTGGAAACACCATATATTTT.

The chain is built from TRBV4-2 and TRBJ1-5, with D uncertain. This CDR3 region has 15 residues. Germline CDR1 LGHNA, CDR2 YNFKEQ. V was trimmed by 0 bases and J by 9 bases, leaving 15 bases between them. CDR3 nucleotides: TGTGCCAGCAGCCAAGATGGCATGATGGCCGCGCCCCAGCATTTT. Protein sequence: CASSQDGMMAAPQHF.

The chain is built from TRBV11-3 and TRBJ2-1; 8 nucleotides align to TRBD2. This CDR3 comprises 16 residues. J lost 0 bases, V lost 5 bases, and 6 bases had no gene match. Germline-derived CDR1 and CDR2 are SGHNT and YENEEA. As DNA, the CDR3 is TGTGCCAGCAGCACGCCGGGACTAGGCTCCTACAATGAGCAGTTCTTC. This sequence encodes CASSTPGLGSYNEQFF.

The genes are TRBV7-9 and TRBJ1-1; 7 bases are shared with TRBD1. The ends lost 1 base at V and 6 bases at J; junction bases unmatched: 5. The CDR3 contains 14 residues. Germline V CDR1 and CDR2: SEHNR, FQNEAQ (reference sequence). The CDR3 here is CASSLGGGVSEAFF. The CDR3 bases are TGTGCCAGCAGCTTAGGAGGGGGCGTCTCTGAAGCTTTCTTT.

The CDR3 spells CASSPTGGGNQPQHF. CDR3 nucleotide sequence: TGTGCCAGCAGTCCTACCGGGGGGGGCAATCAGCCCCAGCATTTT. The chain couples TRBV6-6 to TRBJ1-5, with TRBD1 as a possible D gene (5 bases). V lost 5 bases to trimming and J lost 2 bases, with 13 bases between them. CDR3 length equals 15 residues. Germline values: CDR1 MNHNY, CDR2 SVGAGI (reference sequence).

The V gene is TRBV19, the J gene TRBJ1-1; D remains unclear. Germline assignment: CDR1 LNHDA and CDR2 SQIVND (reference sequence). V shed 6 bases and J shed 1 base, with 6 bases lying between them. This CDR3 region has 12 residues. The CDR3 DNA follows: TGTGCCAGTAGATCGGCGAACACTGAAGCTTTCTTT. It yields the protein CASRSANTEAFF.

This chain joins TRBV2 and TRBJ2-7; 7 bases fit TRBD2. The germline gives CDR1 SNHLY, CDR2 FYNNEI. Germline trimming cut 5 bases from V and 6 bases from J; bases unmatched to any gene: 13. The CDR3 length is 15 residues. CDR3: CASSLADRVVLEQYF. CDR3 nucleotides: TGTGCCAGCAGTCTAGCGGATAGGGTGGTACTCGAGCAGTACTTC.

V is TRBV15 and J is TRBJ2-7; 8 bases map to TRBD2. Unmatched junction bases numbered 6, after V lost 5 bases and J lost 0 bases. The CDR3 sequence is 15 residues long. Germline V gene data show CDR1 as LNHNV and CDR2 as YYDKDF (reference sequence). DNA for the CDR3: TGTGCCACCAGCGGGAGCGGGAGCCCCTCCTACGAGCAGTACTTC. This gives the protein CATSGSGSPSYEQYF. Drawing the rest from reference TRBV15 and TRBJ2-7, the complete variable domain is DAMVIQNPRYQVTQFGKPVTLSCSQTLNHNVMYWYQQKSSQAPKLLFHYYDKDFNNEADTPDNFQSRRPNTSFCFLDIRSPGLGDTAMYLCATSGSGSPSYEQYFGPGTRLTVT.

The rearrangement links TRBV9 to TRBJ2-7; 10 nucleotides agree with TRBD1. This CDR3 region has 15 residues. Looked up from germline, CDR1 is SGDLS and CDR2 is YYNGEE. With V trimmed by 4 bases and J by 6 bases, 10 bases remained unmatched. CDR3 amino acids: CASSLTGQGYAEQYF. CDR3 nucleotides: TGTGCCAGCAGCTTAACGGGACAGGGGTATGCCGAGCAGTACTTC.

The V gene is TRBV5-1, the J gene TRBJ2-7; TRBD1 is a possible D gene (6 bases). V dropped 2 bases and J dropped 1 base, with 13 bases sitting between them. The V gene's germline CDR1 is SGHRS and CDR2 YFSETQ. The length of the CDR3 is 15 residues. Here the CDR3 DNA reads TGCGCCAGCAGCTTTTCAGGGGCTGGGTCCTACGAGCAGTACTTC. Translating it yields CASSFSGAGSYEQYF.

The V call is TRBV19, the J call TRBJ1-2; D is undetermined. Germline V gene data show CDR1 as LNHDA and CDR2 as SQIVND (reference sequence). This CDR3 has 15 residues. Trimming cost V 4 bases and J 8 bases, with 20 bases left between them. As DNA, the CDR3 is TGTGCCAGTAGTACTATGGTAGGGTTCAAGAGCGGCTACACCTTC. Translating gives CASSTMVGFKSGYTF. The full variable domain, with the rest looked up from reference TRBV19 and TRBJ1-2, is DGGITQSPKYLFRKEGQNVTLSCEQNLNHDAMYWYRQDPGQGLRLIYYSQIVNDFQKGDIAEGYSVSREKKESFPLTVTSAQKNPTAFYLCASSTMVGFKSGYTFGSGTRLTVV.

As DNA, the CDR3 is TGTGCCAGCAGCCACGGACTAGCGGGGGGAGAGAGTGGCAAAAACATTCAGTACTTC. Its protein is CASSHGLAGGESGKNIQYF. The V and J genes are TRBV5-4 and TRBJ2-4, with 14 positions matching TRBD2. Germline values: CDR1 SGHNT, CDR2 YYREEE (reference sequence). The CDR3 is made up of 19 amino acids. V dropped 4 bases and J dropped 3; count of bases not matched to a gene: 12.

V gene TRBV23-1 combines with J gene TRBJ2-5, with 10 bases fitting TRBD2. TRBV23-1 is annotated as an ORF whose role is uncertain. V shed 8 bases, J shed 9 bases, and the junction held 6 bases outside the gene matches. The CDR3 runs to 12 residues. The DNA for the CDR3 is TGCGCCAGCTCAGCGGGGGGGGAGGCCCAGTACTTC. It codes for CASSAGGEAQYF.

This clone occurred a few times. This chain joins TRBV5-4 and TRBJ2-7, with TRBD2 matching over 10 bases. This CDR3 is 14 amino acids long. Per germline, CDR1 SGHNT and CDR2 YYREEE (reference sequence). V shed 7 bases, J shed 0 bases, and the junction held 4 bases outside the gene matches. This CDR3 reads CASSGTSDSYEQYF. The CDR3 DNA sequence: TGTGCCAGCTCCGGGACTAGCGACTCCTACGAGCAGTACTTC. The full variable domain, its missing parts supplied by reference TRBV5-4 and TRBJ2-7, is ETGVTQSPTHLIKTRGQQVTLRCSSQSGHNTVSWYQQALGQGPQFIFQYYREEENGRGNFPPRFSGLQFPNYSSELNVNALELDDSALYLCASSGTSDSYEQYFGPGTRLTVT.

This chain links TRBV2 with TRBJ2-7, with 10 bases matching TRBD1. Per the germline V gene, CDR1 is SNHLY and CDR2 is FYNNEI. After removal of 7 bases from V and 4 bases from J, the junction contained 13 bases not matched to a gene. The length of the CDR3 is 16 residues. The CDR3 is CASITLRTGGRYEQYF. CDR3 in DNA: TGTGCCAGCATAACCCTTCGGACAGGGGGACGTTACGAGCAGTACTTC.